This T cell receptor beta chain was documented in a study of T-cell reconstitution after alpha-beta-depleted transplantation in children. This clonotype was detected many times. Its antigen is unidentified. Germline V lookup: CDR1 ENHRY, CDR2 SYGVKD. V was pared by 4 bases and J by 6 bases, with 12 bases between. This CDR3 comprises 13 residues. TCRbeta library preparation incorporated unique molecular identifiers. TCRdb processed the PCR reads anew with MiXCR; each CDR3 protein has one entry. The sample consists of about 110,000 distinct CDR3 sequences, around 6.4% of them appearing once. Findings and limits, study-wide: Fresh T-cell production supplied most of the T-cell counts and diversity seen one year after transplant. Certain patients had high TCRbeta diversity at day 60, and it came from recipient T cells and thymic progenitors that survived. Several hundred rapidly expanded clones from non-depleted graft cells reportedly supplied alpha-beta T cells about two months post-transplant.

The clonotype comes from a male patient between 2 and 15 years old who had a stem cell transplant for acute lymphoblastic leukemia, so the T cells may come from the graft donor. The sample here was PBMCs, mostly from graft donor cells, taken 360 days after TCRalphabeta/CD19-depleted stem cell transplant. The V call is TRBV10-3, the J call TRBJ1-2; D unresolved. The CDR3 DNA follows: TGTGCCATCAGTGGTCCGACGCCAGATGGCTACACCTTC. It is translated as CAISGPTPDGYTF.